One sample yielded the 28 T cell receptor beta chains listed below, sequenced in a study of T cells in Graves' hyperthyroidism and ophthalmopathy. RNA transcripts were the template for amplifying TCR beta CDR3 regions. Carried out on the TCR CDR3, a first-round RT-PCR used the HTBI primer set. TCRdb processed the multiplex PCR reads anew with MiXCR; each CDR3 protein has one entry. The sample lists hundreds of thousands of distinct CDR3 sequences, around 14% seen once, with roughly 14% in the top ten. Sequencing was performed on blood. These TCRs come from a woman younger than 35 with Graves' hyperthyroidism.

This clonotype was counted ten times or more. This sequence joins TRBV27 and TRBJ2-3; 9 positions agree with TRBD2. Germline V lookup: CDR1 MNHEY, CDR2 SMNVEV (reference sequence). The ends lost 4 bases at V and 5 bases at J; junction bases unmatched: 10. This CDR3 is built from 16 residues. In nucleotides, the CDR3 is TGTGCCAGCAGTTCACAGGTCCAACTAGCGGGAGATACGCAGTATTTT. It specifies CASSSQVQLAGDTQYF.

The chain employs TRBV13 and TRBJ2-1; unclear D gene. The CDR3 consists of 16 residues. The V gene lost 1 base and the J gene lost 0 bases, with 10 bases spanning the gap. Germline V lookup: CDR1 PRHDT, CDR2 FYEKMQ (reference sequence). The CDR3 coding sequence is TGTGCCAGCAGCTTAGCGCCTGCCCGCTCCTACAATGAGCAGTTCTTC. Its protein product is CASSLAPARSYNEQFF. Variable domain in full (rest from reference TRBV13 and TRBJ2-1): AAGVIQSPRHLIKEKRETATLKCYPIPRHDTVYWYQQGPGQDPQFLISFYEKMQSDKGSIPDRFSAQQFSDYHSELNMSSLELGDSALYFCASSLAPARSYNEQFFGPGTRLTVL.

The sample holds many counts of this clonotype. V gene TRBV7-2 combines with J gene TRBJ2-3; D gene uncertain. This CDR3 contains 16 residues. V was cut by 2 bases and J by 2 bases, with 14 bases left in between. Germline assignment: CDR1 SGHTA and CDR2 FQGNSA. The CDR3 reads CASSLFRSPDTDTQYF. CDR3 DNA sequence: TGTGCCAGCAGCTTATTTCGTAGCCCAGACACAGATACGCAGTATTTT.

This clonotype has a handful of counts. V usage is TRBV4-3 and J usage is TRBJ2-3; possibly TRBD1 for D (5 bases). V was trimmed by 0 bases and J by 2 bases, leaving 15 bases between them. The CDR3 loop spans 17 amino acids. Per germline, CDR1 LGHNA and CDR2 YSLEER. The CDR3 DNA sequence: TGCGCCAGCAGCCAAGATCCGGAGACAGCCGTCACAGATACGCAGTATTTT. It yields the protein CASSQDPETAVTDTQYF.

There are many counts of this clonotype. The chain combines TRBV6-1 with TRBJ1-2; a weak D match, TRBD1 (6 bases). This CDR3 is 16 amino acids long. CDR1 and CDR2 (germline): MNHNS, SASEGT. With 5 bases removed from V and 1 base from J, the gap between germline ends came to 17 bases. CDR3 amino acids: CASSSTSGVNNYGYTF. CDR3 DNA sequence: TGTGCCAGCAGTTCCACGTCAGGGGTCAATAACTATGGCTACACCTTC.

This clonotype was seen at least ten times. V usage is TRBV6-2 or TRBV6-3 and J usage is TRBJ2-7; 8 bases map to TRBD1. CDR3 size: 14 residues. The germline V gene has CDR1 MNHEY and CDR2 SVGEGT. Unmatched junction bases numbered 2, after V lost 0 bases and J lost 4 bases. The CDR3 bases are TGTGCCAGCAGTTACTCTACAGGGGGATACGAGCAGTACTTC. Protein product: CASSYSTGGYEQYF.

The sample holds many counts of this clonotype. CDR3 DNA sequence: TGTGCCAGCAGCTTTCAGGGAGAGACCCAGTACTTC. It codes for CASSFQGETQYF. The chain carries TRBV7-2 and TRBJ2-5; maybe TRBD1 (5 bases). V was shortened by 3 bases and J by 4 bases, with 6 bases between the two germline ends. The CDR3 is made up of 12 amino acids. Germline V gene sequence: CDR1 SGHTA, CDR2 FQGNSA.

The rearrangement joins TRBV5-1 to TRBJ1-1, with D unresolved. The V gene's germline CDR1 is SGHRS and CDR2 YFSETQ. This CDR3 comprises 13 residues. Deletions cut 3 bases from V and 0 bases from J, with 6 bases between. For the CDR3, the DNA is TGCGCCAGCAGCTGGCAGTTGAACACTGAAGCTTTCTTT. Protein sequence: CASSWQLNTEAFF.

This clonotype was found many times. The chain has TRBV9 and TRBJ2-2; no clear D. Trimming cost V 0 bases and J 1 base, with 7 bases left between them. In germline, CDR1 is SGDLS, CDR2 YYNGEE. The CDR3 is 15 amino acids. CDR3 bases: TGTGCCAGCAGCGTAGGCCACGTGAACACCGGGGAGCTGTTTTTT. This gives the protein CASSVGHVNTGELFF.

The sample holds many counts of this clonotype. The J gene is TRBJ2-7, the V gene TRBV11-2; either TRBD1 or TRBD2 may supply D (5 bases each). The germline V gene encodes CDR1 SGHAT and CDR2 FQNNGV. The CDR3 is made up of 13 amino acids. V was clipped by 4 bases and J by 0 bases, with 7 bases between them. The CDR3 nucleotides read TGTGCCAGCAGCTGGGGGAGCTCCTACGAGCAGTACTTC. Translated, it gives CASSWGSSYEQYF. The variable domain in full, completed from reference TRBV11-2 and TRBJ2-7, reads EAGVAQSPRYKIIEKRQSVAFWCNPISGHATLYWYQQILGQGPKLLIQFQNNGVVDDSQLPKDRFSAERLKGVDSTLKIQPAKLEDSAVYLCASSWGSSYEQYFGPGTRLTVT.

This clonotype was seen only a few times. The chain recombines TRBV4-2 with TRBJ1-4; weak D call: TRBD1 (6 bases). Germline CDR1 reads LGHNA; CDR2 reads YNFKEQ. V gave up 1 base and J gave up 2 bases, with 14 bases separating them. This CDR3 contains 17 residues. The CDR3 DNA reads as TGTGCCAGCAGCCAAGGGGGTGGCGGGGGCACTAATGAAAAACTGTTTTTT. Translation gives CASSQGGGGGTNEKLFF.

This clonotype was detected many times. The CDR3 region has the DNA TGTGCCAGCAGTAATACAGGGGCCTACACCGGGGAGCTGTTTTTT. Translated: CASSNTGAYTGELFF. J is TRBJ2-2 and V is TRBV28, with TRBD1 identical over 7 bases. Losses at the gene ends were 5 bases for V and 3 bases for J; bases not matched to a gene: 6. CDR1 MDHEN and CDR2 SYDVKM come from the germline V gene. The CDR3 contains 15 residues. The full variable domain, its missing parts supplied by reference TRBV28 and TRBJ2-2, is DVKVTQSSRYLVKRTGEKVFLECVQDMDHENMFWYRQDPGLGLRLIYFSYDVKMKEKGDIPEGYSVSREKKERFSLILESASTNQTSMYLCASSNTGAYTGELFFGEGSRLTVL.

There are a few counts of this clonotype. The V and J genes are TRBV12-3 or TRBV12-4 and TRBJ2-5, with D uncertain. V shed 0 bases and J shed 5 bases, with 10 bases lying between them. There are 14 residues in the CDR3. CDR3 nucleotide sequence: TGTGCCAGCAGTTTAGCGCCAACCAGGGAGACCCAGTACTTC. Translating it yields CASSLAPTRETQYF.

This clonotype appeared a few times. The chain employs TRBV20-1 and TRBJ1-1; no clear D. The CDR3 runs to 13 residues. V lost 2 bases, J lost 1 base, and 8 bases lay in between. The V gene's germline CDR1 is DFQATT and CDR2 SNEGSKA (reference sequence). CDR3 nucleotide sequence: TGCAGTGCTAGACCTCTGGGGAACACTGAAGCTTTCTTT. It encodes CSARPLGNTEAFF.

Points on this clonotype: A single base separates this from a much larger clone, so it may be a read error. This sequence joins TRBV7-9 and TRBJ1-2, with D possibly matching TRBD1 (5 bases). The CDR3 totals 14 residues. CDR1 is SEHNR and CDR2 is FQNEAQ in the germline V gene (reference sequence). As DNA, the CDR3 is TGTGCCAGCAACTTAGACAACGGGGCGGGAGGCTACACCTTC. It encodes CASNLDNGAGGYTF.

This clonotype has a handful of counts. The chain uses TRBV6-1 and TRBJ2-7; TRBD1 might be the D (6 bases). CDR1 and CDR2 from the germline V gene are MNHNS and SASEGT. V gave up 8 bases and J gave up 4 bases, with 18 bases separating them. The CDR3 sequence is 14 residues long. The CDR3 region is CASLVWGRGYEQYF. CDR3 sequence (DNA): TGTGCCAGCTTAGTGTGGGGCAGGGGATACGAGCAGTACTTC.

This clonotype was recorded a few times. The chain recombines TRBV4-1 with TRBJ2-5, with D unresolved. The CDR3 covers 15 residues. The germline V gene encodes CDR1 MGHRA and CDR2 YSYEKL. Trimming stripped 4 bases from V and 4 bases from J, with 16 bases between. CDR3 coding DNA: TGCGCCAGCAGCCCGAACTCCCTGAGGAGAGAGACCCAGTACTTC. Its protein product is CASSPNSLRRETQYF.

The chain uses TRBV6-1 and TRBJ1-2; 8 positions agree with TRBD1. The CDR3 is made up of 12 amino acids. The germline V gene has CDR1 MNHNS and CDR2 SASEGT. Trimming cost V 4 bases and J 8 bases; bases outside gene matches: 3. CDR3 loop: CASSGTGFGYTF. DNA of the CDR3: TGTGCCAGCAGTGGGACAGGGTTCGGCTACACCTTC.

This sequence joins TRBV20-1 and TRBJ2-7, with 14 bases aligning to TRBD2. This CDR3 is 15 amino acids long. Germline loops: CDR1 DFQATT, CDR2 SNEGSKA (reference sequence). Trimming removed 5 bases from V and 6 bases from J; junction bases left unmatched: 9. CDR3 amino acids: CSALTLGTSGSEQYF. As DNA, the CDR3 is TGCAGTGCTTTAACCCTTGGGACTAGCGGGAGCGAGCAGTACTTC.

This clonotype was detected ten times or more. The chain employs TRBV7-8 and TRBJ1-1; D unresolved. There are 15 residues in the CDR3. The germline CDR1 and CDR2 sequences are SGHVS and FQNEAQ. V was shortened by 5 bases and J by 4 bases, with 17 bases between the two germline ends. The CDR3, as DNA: TGTGCCAGCAGCACCTGGACCGGGGTAAGCACTGAAGCTTTCTTT. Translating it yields CASSTWTGVSTEAFF.

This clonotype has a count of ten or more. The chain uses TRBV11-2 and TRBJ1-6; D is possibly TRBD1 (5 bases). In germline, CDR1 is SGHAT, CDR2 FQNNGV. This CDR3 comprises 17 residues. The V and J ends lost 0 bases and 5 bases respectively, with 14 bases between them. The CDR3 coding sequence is TGTGCCAGCAGCTTAGATCTTCGGCTGGGGCATAATTCACCCCTCCACTTT. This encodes CASSLDLRLGHNSPLHF.

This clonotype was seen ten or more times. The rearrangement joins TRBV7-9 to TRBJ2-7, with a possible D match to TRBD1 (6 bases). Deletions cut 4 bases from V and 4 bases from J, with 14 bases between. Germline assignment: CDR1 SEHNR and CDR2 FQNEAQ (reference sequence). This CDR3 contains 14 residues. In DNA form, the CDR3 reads TGTGCCAGCAGCTCTACTTTAACAGGGTACGAGCAGTACTTC. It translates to CASSSTLTGYEQYF.

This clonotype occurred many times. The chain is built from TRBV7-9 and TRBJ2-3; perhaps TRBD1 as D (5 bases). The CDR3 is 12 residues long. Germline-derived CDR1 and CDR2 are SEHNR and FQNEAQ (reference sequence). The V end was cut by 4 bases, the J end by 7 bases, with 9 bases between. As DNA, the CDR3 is TGTGCCAGCAGCTCGACAGCTAATACGCAGTATTTT. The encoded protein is CASSSTANTQYF.

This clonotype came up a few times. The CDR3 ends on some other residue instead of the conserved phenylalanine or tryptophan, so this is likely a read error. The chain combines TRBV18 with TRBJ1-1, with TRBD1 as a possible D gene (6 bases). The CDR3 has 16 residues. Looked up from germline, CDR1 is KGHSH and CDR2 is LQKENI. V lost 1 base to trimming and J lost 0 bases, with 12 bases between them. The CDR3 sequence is CASSPRGGAMNTEAFL. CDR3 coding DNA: TGTGCCAGCTCACCACGGGGGGGGGCCATGAACACTGAAGCTTTCCTT.

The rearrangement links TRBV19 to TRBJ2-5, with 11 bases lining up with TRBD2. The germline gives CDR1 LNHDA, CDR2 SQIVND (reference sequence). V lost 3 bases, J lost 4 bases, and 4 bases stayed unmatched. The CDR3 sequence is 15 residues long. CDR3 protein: CASSIPLAGGETQYF. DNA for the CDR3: TGTGCCAGTAGTATCCCCCTAGCGGGGGGAGAGACCCAGTACTTC.

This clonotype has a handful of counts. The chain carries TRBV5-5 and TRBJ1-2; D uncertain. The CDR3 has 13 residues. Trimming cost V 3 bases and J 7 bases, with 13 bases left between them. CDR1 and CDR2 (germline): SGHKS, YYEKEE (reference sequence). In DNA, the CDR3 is TGTGCCAGCAGCTATATCCTCCTCTTTGGCTACACCTTC. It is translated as CASSYILLFGYTF.

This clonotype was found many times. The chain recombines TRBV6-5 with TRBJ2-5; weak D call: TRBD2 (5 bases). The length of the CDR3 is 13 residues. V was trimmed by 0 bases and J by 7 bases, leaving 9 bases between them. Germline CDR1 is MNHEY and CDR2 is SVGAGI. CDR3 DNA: TGTGCCAGCAGTTACTCACCCGAGGGGACCCAGTACTTC. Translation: CASSYSPEGTQYF.

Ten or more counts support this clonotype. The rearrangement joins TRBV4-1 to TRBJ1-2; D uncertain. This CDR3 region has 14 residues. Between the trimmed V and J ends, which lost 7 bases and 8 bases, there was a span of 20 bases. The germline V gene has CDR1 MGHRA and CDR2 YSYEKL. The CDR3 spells CASTSISMKSGYTF. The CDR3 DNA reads TGCGCCAGCACCTCAATTTCTATGAAATCGGGCTACACCTTC.